The clone carrying this T cell receptor beta chain occurred a few times. Profiled with immunoSEQ multiplex PCR; TCRdb holds only in-frame clones, not every one. The sample lists roughly 86,000 clones; 85% to 95% were seen once. These data are taken from a study of control samples from healthy donors and cancer patients. This TCR came from a woman aged 25 to 39 in good health. Material: blood.

CDR3 nucleotide sequence: TGTGCCAGTATCCCGACTAGCGGGAGCCCATTTAGCTCCTACAATGAGCAGTTCTTC. It is translated as CASIPTSGSPFSSYNEQFF. This chain joins TRBV19 and TRBJ2-1; 12 bases line up with TRBD2. V was clipped by 7 bases and J by 0 bases; unmatched bases: 13. The CDR3 is 19 residues long. Germline V gives CDR1 LNHDA, CDR2 SQIVND (reference sequence).